A single sample is the source of the 21 T cell receptor beta chains below, sequenced in a study of blood T cell repertoires in COVID-19. Using immunoSEQ multiplex PCR, the repertoire was profiled, and TCRdb retains in-frame clones only, with some absent. Of under 200,000 clones listed, around four fifths are singletons. The sequenced sample consisted of peripheral blood. These TCRs come from a man between 60 and 75 years old with COVID-19, enrolled during active disease.

This clone was observed a single time. The gene calls are TRBV11-3 and TRBJ2-1, with TRBD1 identical over 7 bases. CDR3 length: 15 residues. Germline CDR1 reads SGHNT; CDR2 reads YENEEA. V gave up 6 bases and J gave up 1 base; unmatched junction bases: 6. The chain's CDR3 is CASSTRRGSYNEQFF. CDR3 coding DNA: TGTGCCAGCAGTACCCGCAGGGGGTCCTACAATGAGCAGTTCTTC.

The gene calls are TRBV28 and TRBJ1-6; the D gene is possibly TRBD1 (5 bases). This CDR3 has 18 residues. CDR1 MDHEN and CDR2 SYDVKM come from the germline V gene. The ends were cut back, 2 bases at V and 0 bases at J, with 14 bases in the middle. CDR3 coding DNA: TGTGCCAGCAGTTTAGGGGTGCCGGGGGGCTCCTATAATTCACCCCTCCACTTT. Amino acid sequence: CASSLGVPGGSYNSPLHF.

The chain joins TRBV13 to TRBJ1-5; D remains ambiguous. Germline values: CDR1 PRHDT, CDR2 FYEKMQ (reference sequence). The CDR3 extends over 14 amino acids. Deletions cut 4 bases from V and 0 bases from J, with 7 bases between. CDR3 nucleotides: TGTGCCAGCAGCTCCGGACTTAGCAATCAGCCCCAGCATTTT. This gives the protein CASSSGLSNQPQHF. Full variable domain (remainder filled in from reference TRBV13 and TRBJ1-5): AAGVIQSPRHLIKEKRETATLKCYPIPRHDTVYWYQQGPGQDPQFLISFYEKMQSDKGSIPDRFSAQQFSDYHSELNMSSLELGDSALYFCASSSGLSNQPQHFGDGTRLSIL.

This chain joins TRBV6-5 and TRBJ1-2; 7 nucleotides match TRBD1. Germline assignment: CDR1 MNHEY and CDR2 SVGAGI. CDR3 length: 14 amino acids. Trimming removed 7 bases from V and 6 bases from J; junction bases left unmatched: 11. The CDR3 bases are TGTGCCAGCACCCTACAGGGGACAAAGGATGGCTACACCTTC. The encoded protein is CASTLQGTKDGYTF.

This clone was found a few times. V gene TRBV4-3 combines with J gene TRBJ1-2; D perhaps matches TRBD1 (5 bases). CDR1 and CDR2 (germline): LGHNA, YSLEER. Trimming cost V 3 bases and J 3 bases, with 14 bases left between them. The CDR3 loop spans 15 amino acids. CDR3 sequence reads: CASSHARGGDYGYTF. For the CDR3, the DNA is TGCGCCAGCAGCCATGCGCGGGGGGGAGACTATGGCTACACCTTC.

The V gene is TRBV3-1 (or the pseudogene TRBV3-2), the J gene TRBJ1-2; tentatively, D is TRBD1 (6 bases). V shed 5 bases and J shed 3 bases, with 19 bases lying between them. There are 16 residues in the CDR3. Germline V gene lookup returns CDR1 LGHDT and CDR2 YNNKEL (reference sequence). In nucleotides, the CDR3 is TGTGCCAGCAGCTTCGCCGGGGGGACACTCGACTATGGCTACACCTTC. It codes for CASSFAGGTLDYGYTF.

The rearrangement links TRBV9 to TRBJ2-1; D remains unclear. The ends were cut back, 0 bases at V and 7 bases at J, with 8 bases in the middle. Germline V lookup: CDR1 SGDLS, CDR2 YYNGEE. The CDR3 totals 13 residues. This CDR3 is CASSVVARNEQFF. The CDR3 nucleotides read TGTGCCAGCAGCGTAGTTGCGAGAAATGAGCAGTTCTTC.

The rearrangement links TRBV7-9 to TRBJ2-6; the D gene is possibly TRBD2 (5 bases). Trimming left V 2 bases short and J 5 bases short, with 13 bases between. This CDR3 has 16 amino acids. Germline V gene sequence: CDR1 SEHNR, CDR2 FQNEAQ (reference sequence). The CDR3 DNA is TGTGCCAGCAGCTTATCAAGACTATCCCGGGCCAACGTCCTGACTTTC. This encodes CASSLSRLSRANVLTF.

The V gene is TRBV19, the J gene TRBJ1-4; D may be TRBD1 (5 bases). The length of the CDR3 is 15 residues. The V end was cut by 5 bases, the J end by 0 bases, with 10 bases between. Germline CDR1 and CDR2: LNHDA and SQIVND (reference sequence). The CDR3 DNA reads as TGTGCCAGTAGTTCGCGGGGGACAACTAATGAAAAACTGTTTTTT. Translating it yields CASSSRGTTNEKLFF.

This clone was picked up a small number of times. The J gene is TRBJ1-6, the V gene TRBV5-5, with a tentative D call TRBD1 (6 bases). Germline V lookup: CDR1 SGHKS, CDR2 YYEKEE (reference sequence). CDR3 length: 17 residues. Trimming removed 4 bases at V and 2 bases at J, with 16 bases between. The CDR3 DNA reads as TGTGCCAGCAGCCCCGGCGGTGGGGACACCTATAATTCACCCCTCCACTTT. Translation: CASSPGGGDTYNSPLHF.

The CDR3 bases are TGCAGTGCTACTAGCGGCAATGAGCAGTTCTTC. It specifies CSATSGNEQFF. The chain employs TRBV20-1 and TRBJ2-1; 7 nucleotides align to TRBD2. With 4 bases clipped from V and 6 bases from J, the junction kept 0 bases outside the gene matches. From germline, CDR1 is DFQATT and CDR2 SNEGSKA (reference sequence). The CDR3 consists of 11 residues.

The chain joins TRBV6-5 to TRBJ2-7, with D possibly TRBD1 on 6 matching bases. Trimming took off 0 bases at V and 2 bases at J, with 11 bases between the two ends. Germline lookup yields CDR1 MNHEY and CDR2 SVGAGI. The CDR3 length is 15 residues. CDR3 in DNA: TGTGCCAGCAGTTACTCAGGGGGTTTCGCCTACGAGCAGTACTTC. This gives the protein CASSYSGGFAYEQYF.

This clone appeared many times. The chain carries TRBV5-4 and TRBJ1-2; possible D gene TRBD1, 5 bases. The V end was cut by 0 bases, the J end by 2 bases, with 14 bases between. Per germline, CDR1 SGHNT and CDR2 YYREEE (reference sequence). The length of the CDR3 is 16 residues. This CDR3 is CASSLGGGTANYGYTF. The DNA for the CDR3 is TGTGCCAGCAGCTTGGGTGGGGGGACCGCGAACTATGGCTACACCTTC.

The CDR3 coding sequence is TGTGCCAGCAGTTACTCGAGTCCGGGGGAGACCCAGTACTTC. Translating it yields CASSYSSPGETQYF. V is TRBV6-5 and J is TRBJ2-5; D might be TRBD2 (5 bases). Germline V gives CDR1 MNHEY, CDR2 SVGAGI. This CDR3 is 14 amino acids long. V lost 0 bases and J 5 bases, leaving 10 bases between the germline ends.

This clone was seen just once. The chain employs TRBV28 and TRBJ2-7, with 12 bases matching TRBD1. There are 13 residues in the CDR3. Per germline, CDR1 MDHEN and CDR2 SYDVKM. With V trimmed by 10 bases and J by 4 bases, 5 bases remained unmatched. The CDR3 coding sequence is TGTGCCACCGGGACAGGGGGCTTTTACGAGCAGTACTTC. Translation gives CATGTGGFYEQYF.

The V and J genes are TRBV6-5 and TRBJ2-7; D is perhaps TRBD1 (6 bases). Germline V gene data show CDR1 as MNHEY and CDR2 as SVGAGI. Trimming took 6 bases from V and 1 from J, leaving 10 bases between them. The CDR3 contains 13 residues. The CDR3, as DNA: TGTGCCAGCAGGATGACAGGTTCCTACGAGCAGTACTTC. Its protein product is CASRMTGSYEQYF.

The gene calls are TRBV7-7 and TRBJ2-5; TRBD1 might be the D (6 bases). V was trimmed by 5 bases and J by 1 base, leaving 8 bases between them. This CDR3 has 13 residues. Germline assignment: CDR1 SSHAT and CDR2 FNYEAQ (reference sequence). CDR3 region: CASSRQVQETQYF. The CDR3 DNA reads as TGTGCCAGCAGCCGACAGGTCCAAGAGACCCAGTACTTC.

The chain employs TRBV3-1 (or the pseudogene TRBV3-2) and TRBJ2-7; 7 positions agree with TRBD1. The CDR3 is 15 amino acids. The ends lost 4 bases at V and 2 bases at J; junction bases unmatched: 8. From germline, CDR1 is LGHDT and CDR2 YNNKEL (reference sequence). This CDR3 is CASSPTGKTTYEQYF. CDR3 nucleotide sequence: TGTGCCAGCAGCCCGACAGGGAAAACGACCTACGAGCAGTACTTC.

J is TRBJ1-2 and V is TRBV15; D is perhaps TRBD1 (5 bases). The CDR3 spans 13 residues. V gave up 5 bases and J gave up 7 bases, with 14 bases separating them. Germline V lookup: CDR1 LNHNV, CDR2 YYDKDF (reference sequence). CDR3 bases: TGTGCCACCAGCTTATGGGGGGATGGTGGCTACACCTTC. It codes for CATSLWGDGGYTF.

V and J are TRBV10-2 and TRBJ1-2; D perhaps matches TRBD1 (6 bases). CDR3 size: 11 residues. CDR1 and CDR2 from the germline V gene are WSHSY and SAAADI. The ends were cut back, 5 bases at V and 8 bases at J, with 9 bases in the middle. The CDR3 region is CASSPDRGYTF. The CDR3 DNA follows: TGCGCCAGCAGTCCTGACAGGGGCTACACCTTC.

The rearrangement joins TRBV18 to TRBJ1-1; D not resolved. V lost 0 bases to trimming and J lost 1 base, with 9 bases between them. Germline V gene lookup returns CDR1 KGHSH and CDR2 LQKENI. The length of the CDR3 is 15 residues. CDR3: CASSPPPRQNTEAFF. The CDR3 coding sequence is TGTGCCAGCTCACCACCGCCCAGGCAGAACACTGAAGCTTTCTTT.